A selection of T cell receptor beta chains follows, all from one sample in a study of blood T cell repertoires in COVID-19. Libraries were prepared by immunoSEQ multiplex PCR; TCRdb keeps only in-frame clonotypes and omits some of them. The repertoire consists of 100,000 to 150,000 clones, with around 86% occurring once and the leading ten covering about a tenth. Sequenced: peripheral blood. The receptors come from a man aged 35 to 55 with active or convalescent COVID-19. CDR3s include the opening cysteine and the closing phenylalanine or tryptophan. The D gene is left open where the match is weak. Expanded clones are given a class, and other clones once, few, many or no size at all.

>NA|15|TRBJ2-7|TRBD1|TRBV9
CATRLGNRGTHEQYF
TGTGCCACCCGCCTCGGGAACAGGGGCACCCACGAGCAGTACTTC
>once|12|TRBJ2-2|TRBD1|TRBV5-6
CASGRGTRELFF
TGTGCCAGCGGCAGGGGGACCAGGGAGCTGTTTTTT
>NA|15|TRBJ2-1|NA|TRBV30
CAWRFRESSYNEQFF
TGTGCCTGGAGATTCCGAGAGAGCTCCTACAATGAGCAGTTCTTC
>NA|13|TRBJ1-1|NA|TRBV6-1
CASSEEAGVAAFF
TGTGCCAGCAGTGAAGAGGCAGGGGTGGCAGCTTTCTTT
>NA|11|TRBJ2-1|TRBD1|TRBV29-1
CSGGQGGEQFF
TGCAGCGGGGGACAGGGAGGGGAGCAGTTCTTC
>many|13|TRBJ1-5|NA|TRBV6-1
CASSEDWGKPQHF
TGTGCCAGCAGTGAAGATTGGGGCAAGCCCCAGCATTTT
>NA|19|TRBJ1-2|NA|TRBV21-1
CASSKGGYKGWGANYGYTF
TGTGCCAGCAGCAAAGGGGGTTATAAGGGCTGGGGAGCCAACTATGGCTACACCTTC
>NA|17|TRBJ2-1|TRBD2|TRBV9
CASSGRTSGGAHNEQFF
TGTGCCAGCAGCGGGAGGACTAGCGGGGGGGCACACAATGAGCAGTTCTTC
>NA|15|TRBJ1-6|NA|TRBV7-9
CASSLEAGINSPLHF
TGTGCCAGCAGCTTAGAGGCAGGGATTAATTCACCCCTCCACTTT
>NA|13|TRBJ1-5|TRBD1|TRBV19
CASSRTGAQPQHF
TGTGCCAGTAGTCGGACAGGCGCTCAGCCCCAGCATTTT
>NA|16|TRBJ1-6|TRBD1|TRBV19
CASSILRTGETSPLHF
TGTGCCAGTAGTATATTAAGGACAGGGGAGACGTCACCCCTCCACTTT
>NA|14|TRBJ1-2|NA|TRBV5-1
CASSQRQENYGYTF
TGCGCCAGCAGCCAAAGACAGGAGAACTATGGCTACACCTTC
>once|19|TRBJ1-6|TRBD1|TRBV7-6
CASSFTSWTGGSYNSPLHF
TGTGCCAGCAGCTTTACTTCTTGGACAGGGGGATCCTATAATTCACCCCTCCACTTT
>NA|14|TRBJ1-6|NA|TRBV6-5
CASRAGKHNSPLHF
TGTGCCAGCAGGGCAGGAAAACATAATTCACCCCTCCACTTT
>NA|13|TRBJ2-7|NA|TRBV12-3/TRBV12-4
CASSSGVTYEQYF
TGTGCCAGCAGTTCCGGGGTGACCTACGAGCAGTACTTC
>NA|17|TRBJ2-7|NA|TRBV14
CASSQDDRGPRRYEQYF
TGTGCCAGCAGCCAGGATGACCGCGGGCCGCGACGCTACGAGCAGTACTTC
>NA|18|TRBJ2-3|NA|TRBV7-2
CASSFDGSGSASTDTQYF
TGTGCCAGCAGCTTCGATGGGTCAGGGTCGGCTAGCACAGATACGCAGTATTTT
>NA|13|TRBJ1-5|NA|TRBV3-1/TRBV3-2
CASSQDRDQPQHF
TGTGCCAGCAGCCAAGACAGGGATCAGCCCCAGCATTTT
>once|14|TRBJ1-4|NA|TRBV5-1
CASSFGEAYEKLFF
TGCGCCAGCAGCTTTGGGGAGGCCTACGAAAAACTGTTTTTT
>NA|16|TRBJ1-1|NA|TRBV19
CASSIGGGRSNTEAFF
TGTGCCAGTAGTATAGGGGGGGGACGCTCGAACACTGAAGCTTTCTTT